The 25 T cell receptor beta chains given below trace back to one sample, sequenced in a study of OX40 agonist ivuxolimab in advanced cancers. The method behind the library was the immunoSEQ multiplex PCR assay. TCRdb mirrors the immuneACCESS table, restricted to in-frame sequences. Some clones are absent from its copies; in checked studies, under half trace to an unresolved V gene, and the reason for the others is unknown. The sample contains about 94,000 clones, roughly 84% of them found a single time. The ten largest make up about 0.33% of the sample. The specimen was CD4+ or CD8+ T cells sorted from blood, collected in a trial of the OX40 agonist ivuxolimab. These receptors were collected from an adult with an advanced solid tumor such as melanoma, head and neck, liver or kidney cancer.

The chain has TRBV11-2 and TRBJ2-3, with D unclear. V gave up 5 bases and J gave up 5 bases, with 17 bases separating them. CDR1 is SGHAT and CDR2 is FQNNGV in the germline V gene. The CDR3 is 15 residues long. CDR3 in amino acids: CASSPPGSGRDTQYF. Here the CDR3 DNA reads TGTGCCAGCAGCCCCCCCGGCTCAGGTAGAGATACGCAGTATTTT. Supplemented by reference TRBV11-2 and TRBJ2-3, the full variable domain reads EAGVAQSPRYKIIEKRQSVAFWCNPISGHATLYWYQQILGQGPKLLIQFQNNGVVDDSQLPKDRFSAERLKGVDSTLKIQPAKLEDSAVYLCASSPPGSGRDTQYFGPGTRLTVL.

The gene calls are TRBV20-1 and TRBJ1-2, with D hard to call. This CDR3 region has 10 residues. V was cut by 4 bases and J by 7 bases, with 7 bases left in between. The germline V gene encodes CDR1 DFQATT and CDR2 SNEGSKA (reference sequence). The DNA of the CDR3 is TGCAGTGCTACCGATGGTGGCTACACCTTC. This gives the protein CSATDGGYTF.

This clone was seen once. This rearrangement joins TRBV29-1 to TRBJ2-7; D is uncertain. The germline V gene has CDR1 SQVTM and CDR2 ANQGSEA. V dropped 6 bases and J dropped 1 base, with 7 bases sitting between them. CDR3 length equals 11 residues. The CDR3 bases are TGCAGCGTGAAGCAGTCCTACGAGCAGTACTTC. Protein product: CSVKQSYEQYF.

The chain links TRBV7-2 to TRBJ2-7, with TRBD1 identical over 9 bases. CDR1 SGHTA and CDR2 FQGNSA come from the germline V gene. V lost 7 bases, J lost 3 bases, and 7 bases stayed unmatched. This CDR3 spans 14 amino acids. The CDR3 here is CASTLLGQGYEQYF. DNA of the CDR3: TGTGCCAGCACCCTATTGGGACAGGGCTACGAGCAGTACTTC.

The rearrangement joins TRBV19 to TRBJ1-6; no firm D call. The CDR3 runs 18 residues. Germline V gene sequence: CDR1 LNHDA, CDR2 SQIVND (reference sequence). Trimming stripped 4 bases from V and 0 bases from J, with 16 bases between. The CDR3 loop reads CASSKFGGVSSYNSPLHF. In nucleotides, the CDR3 is TGTGCCAGTAGTAAATTCGGTGGGGTCAGCTCCTATAATTCACCCCTCCACTTT.

In this sample, this clone turned up once. The chain combines TRBV18 with TRBJ1-6; TRBD1 agrees at 8 bases. Germline V CDR1 and CDR2: KGHSH, LQKENI. Trimming at V came to 4 bases and at J to 5 bases, leaving 10 bases not matched to a gene. This CDR3 region has 17 residues. Written as DNA, the CDR3 is TGTGCCAGCTCACTCTTAGGACAGGGACAAAATAATTCACCCCTCCACTTT. Amino acid sequence: CASSLLGQGQNNSPLHF.

The rearrangement links TRBV6-5 to TRBJ1-2; D is perhaps TRBD1 (5 bases). The CDR3 has 15 amino acids. Germline V lookup: CDR1 MNHEY, CDR2 SVGAGI. V was pared by 4 bases and J by 7 bases, with 19 bases between. CDR3 sequence: CASSSPGRWELGYTF. CDR3 bases: TGTGCCAGCAGTTCCCCGGGGCGTTGGGAGCTTGGCTACACCTTC.

The chain links TRBV28 to TRBJ2-6; D is uncertain. Trimming stripped 3 bases from V and 4 bases from J, with 13 bases between. Germline V lookup: CDR1 MDHEN, CDR2 SYDVKM. The CDR3 is 16 amino acids. The CDR3 is CASSLHPGSGANVLTF. The CDR3 DNA reads as TGTGCCAGCAGTTTGCACCCCGGGTCCGGGGCCAACGTCCTGACTTTC.

The genes are TRBV30 and TRBJ1-4, with D tentatively TRBD1 (5 bases). CDR1 GTSNPN and CDR2 SVGIG come from the germline V gene (reference sequence). Between the trimmed V and J ends, which lost 1 base and 0 bases, there was a span of 9 bases. The CDR3 is made up of 15 amino acids. The CDR3 DNA reads as TGTGCCTGGAGTGGGACACCCGCAACTAATGAAAAACTGTTTTTT. Residues: CAWSGTPATNEKLFF. Drawing the rest from reference TRBV30 and TRBJ1-4, the complete variable domain is SQTIHQWPATLVQPVGSPLSLECTVEGTSNPNLYWYRQAAGRGLQLLFYSVGIGQISSEVPQNLSASRPQDRQFILSSKKLLLSDSGFYLCAWSGTPATNEKLFFGSGTQLSVL.

The chain has TRBV11-2 and TRBJ1-6, with D hard to call. V was pared by 3 bases and J by 10 bases, with 7 bases between. CDR3 length: 12 residues. Germline V gene sequence: CDR1 SGHAT, CDR2 FQNNGV. CDR3 loop: CASSLDDSPLHF. Written as DNA, the CDR3 is TGTGCCAGCAGCTTGGATGACTCACCCCTCCACTTT.

V is TRBV18 and J is TRBJ1-5; D is unresolved. CDR3 length: 16 amino acids. From germline, CDR1 is KGHSH and CDR2 LQKENI. V lost 3 bases and J 0 bases, leaving 12 bases between the germline ends. CDR3 sequence reads: CASSPGAIYSNQPQHF. In nucleotides, the CDR3 is TGTGCCAGCTCACCTGGAGCTATTTATAGCAATCAGCCCCAGCATTTT.

The V call is TRBV4-3, the J call TRBJ1-2; weak D call: TRBD1 (5 bases). The V gene's germline CDR1 is LGHNA and CDR2 YSLEER. V was cut by 0 bases and J by 8 bases, with 16 bases left in between. This CDR3 comprises 15 residues. Here the CDR3 reads CASSQEAWGEGGYTF. The CDR3 nucleotides are TGCGCCAGCAGCCAAGAGGCTTGGGGCGAGGGAGGCTACACCTTC.

This clone was seen only once. One end of the junction varies from germline; a read error may be responsible. The chain employs TRBV7-2 and TRBJ2-7; maybe TRBD2 (6 bases). The CDR3 sequence is 15 residues long. The germline gives CDR1 SGHTA, CDR2 FQGNSA. CDR3 residues: CASSLASTVVQEQYF. CDR3 coding DNA: TGTGCCAGCAGCCTAGCGTCGACAGTTGTTCAAGAGCAGTACTTC.

The chain recombines TRBV6-5 with TRBJ1-5; maybe TRBD1 (6 bases). CDR1 and CDR2 (germline): MNHEY, SVGAGI. V lost 2 bases, J lost 4 bases, and 12 bases lay in between. The CDR3 has 15 amino acids. The DNA for the CDR3 is TGTGCCAGCAGTTACGAGAACAGGGTAAATCAGCCCCAGCATTTT. Translating gives CASSYENRVNQPQHF.

The chain joins TRBV30 to TRBJ2-3, with a tentative D call TRBD1 (5 bases). Trimming removed 4 bases at V and 0 bases at J, with 11 bases between. Per germline, CDR1 GTSNPN and CDR2 SVGIG (reference sequence). CDR3 size: 14 residues. The CDR3 nucleotides are TGTGCCTGGATAAATCAGGGAAGCACAGATACGCAGTATTTT. Translated: CAWINQGSTDTQYF. Looking up the rest from reference TRBV30 and TRBJ2-3 gives the full variable domain: SQTIHQWPATLVQPVGSPLSLECTVEGTSNPNLYWYRQAAGRGLQLLFYSVGIGQISSEVPQNLSASRPQDRQFILSSKKLLLSDSGFYLCAWINQGSTDTQYFGPGTRLTVL.

With respect to this clone: The sample holds other DNA sequences that translate to the same CDR3. CDR3: CASSPGSNQPQHF. The CDR3 nucleotides are TGTGCCAGCTCGCCAGGAAGCAATCAGCCCCAGCATTTT. V and J are TRBV18 and TRBJ1-5, with no clear D. The CDR3 is made up of 13 amino acids. Germline loops: CDR1 KGHSH, CDR2 LQKENI. Between the trimmed V and J ends, which lost 6 bases and 1 base, there was a span of 7 bases.

This clone was counted once. The identical CDR3 is also encoded by other nucleotide sequences in the sample. The chain has TRBV9 and TRBJ2-2; either TRBD1 or TRBD2 may supply D (5 bases each). Trimming shortened V by 4 bases and J by 6 bases, and 13 bases separated the two germline ends. The CDR3 totals 14 residues. Germline CDR1 SGDLS, CDR2 YYNGEE. CDR3 in amino acids: CASSLKRGSGELFF. DNA of the CDR3: TGTGCCAGCAGCCTTAAGAGGGGCTCCGGGGAGCTGTTTTTT.

The DNA for the CDR3 is TGTGCCAGCAGCGTAGGGGCCCCCTCTGGAAACACCATATATTTT. This sequence encodes CASSVGAPSGNTIYF. The V and J genes are TRBV9 and TRBJ1-3; D gene ambiguous. Germline V lookup: CDR1 SGDLS, CDR2 YYNGEE. This CDR3 spans 15 amino acids. The V gene lost 0 bases and the J gene lost 0 bases, with 7 bases spanning the gap.

This chain joins TRBV13 and TRBJ1-3, with D unresolved. This CDR3 is 14 amino acids long. Germline CDR1 is PRHDT and CDR2 is FYEKMQ (reference sequence). Trimming removed 0 bases from V and 8 bases from J, with 11 bases in between. Here the CDR3 reads CASSLGRVGYTIYF. CDR3 bases: TGTGCCAGCAGCTTAGGCCGGGTCGGATACACCATATATTTT.

This rearrangement joins TRBV5-1 to TRBJ2-1; D could derive from TRBD1 or TRBD2 (5 bases each). The ends were cut back, 1 base at V and 6 bases at J, with 11 bases in the middle. Germline-derived CDR1 and CDR2 are SGHRS and YFSETQ. The CDR3 sequence is 14 residues long. The CDR3 spells CASSLTGRGNEQFF. The CDR3 coding sequence is TGCGCCAGCAGCTTGACGGGACGGGGCAATGAGCAGTTCTTC.

J is TRBJ1-3 and V is TRBV5-4; the D gene is possibly TRBD1 (6 bases). This CDR3 spans 15 amino acids. V lost 2 bases to trimming and J lost 2 bases, with 11 bases between them. CDR1 and CDR2 from the germline V gene are SGHNT and YYREEE (reference sequence). DNA of the CDR3: TGTGCCAGCAGCTTAAAGGGGGGGCCTGGAAACACCATATATTTT. Its translation is CASSLKGGPGNTIYF.

The chain employs TRBV6-6 and TRBJ2-7; no clear D. The V gene's germline CDR1 is MNHNY and CDR2 SVGAGI (reference sequence). V shed 5 bases and J shed 0 bases, with 14 bases lying between them. The CDR3 has 15 residues. This CDR3 is CASSRPASSSYEQYF. The CDR3 DNA is TGTGCCAGCAGTCGCCCAGCGAGTTCCTCCTACGAGCAGTACTTC.

This clone was recorded once. This chain uses TRBV5-1 with TRBJ1-1; D gene ambiguous. This CDR3 region has 13 residues. The V end was cut by 1 base, the J end by 10 bases, with 14 bases between. CDR1 and CDR2 from the germline V gene are SGHRS and YFSETQ. This chain's CDR3 is CASSLSSSVAAFF. As DNA, the CDR3 is TGCGCCAGCAGCTTGAGTTCGTCTGTAGCAGCTTTCTTT.

The rearrangement uses TRBV2 and TRBJ2-3, with D possibly called TRBD1 or TRBD2 (5 bases each). Between the trimmed V and J ends, which lost 5 bases and 0 bases, there was a span of 12 bases. The CDR3 consists of 15 residues. Germline V gene data show CDR1 as SNHLY and CDR2 as FYNNEI. CDR3 sequence reads: CASSLGRTSTDTQYF. The DNA of the CDR3 is TGTGCCAGCAGTCTGGGACGGACAAGCACAGATACGCAGTATTTT.

This clone has just a few counts. This chain connects TRBV30 to TRBJ2-7, with a weak D call TRBD2 (6 bases). The CDR3 covers 12 residues. The V end lost 7 bases, the J end lost 4 bases, and 14 bases lay between the germline ends. Germline V gene lookup returns CDR1 GTSNPN and CDR2 SVGIG (reference sequence). The CDR3: CASGPGGYEQYF. CDR3 nucleotides: TGTGCCTCGGGACCCGGAGGGTACGAGCAGTACTTC. Drawing the rest from reference TRBV30 and TRBJ2-7, the complete variable domain is SQTIHQWPATLVQPVGSPLSLECTVEGTSNPNLYWYRQAAGRGLQLLFYSVGIGQISSEVPQNLSASRPQDRQFILSSKKLLLSDSGFYLCASGPGGYEQYFGPGTRLTVT.